The 7 T cell receptor beta chains listed next were all sequenced from one sample in a study of breast tumors, draining lymph nodes, adjacent tissues. In TCRdb, the multiplex PCR reads were re-called with MiXCR into one record per CDR3 protein. The repertoire holds more than 50,000 distinct CDR3 sequences, with approximately 57% as singletons. The source material was breast tumor tissue. All receptors derive from a female donor with breast cancer. Some clones in this sample may be carry-over from other donors' samples.

The chain employs TRBV5-5 and TRBJ2-7; 8 bases map to TRBD1. The V segment lost 0 bases and the J segment 6 bases; nucleotides outside the gene matches: 8. The CDR3 spans 15 residues. Germline CDR1 SGHKS, CDR2 YYEKEE (reference sequence). CDR3 in amino acids: CASSLDRGINGEQYF. The CDR3 region has the DNA TGTGCCAGCAGCTTGGACAGGGGGATCAATGGCGAGCAGTACTTC.

CDR3 sequence: CASSSFDRVQNTGELFF. The CDR3 DNA reads TGCGCCAGCAGCTCATTCGACAGAGTCCAAAACACCGGGGAGCTGTTTTTT. This rearrangement joins TRBV5-1 to TRBJ2-2, with D perhaps TRBD1 (5 bases). Trimming left V 3 bases short and J 2 bases short, with 17 bases between. The CDR3 totals 17 residues. The germline gives CDR1 SGHRS, CDR2 YFSETQ.

The gene calls are TRBV9 and TRBJ1-2; D call uncertain. Trimming pared 0 bases from V and 3 bases from J, leaving 9 bases between. The CDR3 spans 14 residues. Germline V lookup: CDR1 SGDLS, CDR2 YYNGEE. CDR3 DNA: TGTGCCAGCAGCGTAGCTGACGGCTACTATGGCTACACCTTC. The encoded protein is CASSVADGYYGYTF. Full variable domain (rest looked up from reference TRBV9 and TRBJ1-2): DSGVTQTPKHLITATGQRVTLRCSPRSGDLSVYWYQQSLDQGLQFLIQYYNGEERAKGNILERFSAQQFPDLHSELNLSSLELGDSALYFCASSVADGYYGYTFGSGTRLTVV.

This clonotype has at least ten counts. The V and J genes are TRBV9 and TRBJ2-2; no firm D call. There are 13 residues in the CDR3. Trimming took 1 base from V and 3 from J, leaving 4 bases between them. Germline V lookup: CDR1 SGDLS, CDR2 YYNGEE. In DNA, the CDR3 is TGTGCCAGCAGCGTATATTACACCGGGGAGCTGTTTTTT. It translates to CASSVYYTGELFF.

This chain uses TRBV9 with TRBJ1-3; D is possibly TRBD1 (5 bases). This CDR3 region has 17 residues. With 0 bases removed from V and 1 base from J, the gap between germline ends came to 14 bases. CDR1 and CDR2 from the germline V gene are SGDLS and YYNGEE. For the CDR3, the DNA is TGTGCCAGCAGCGTAGGGCAGGGTGGTTTGTCTGGAAACACCATATATTTT. It yields the protein CASSVGQGGLSGNTIYF.

The chain is built from TRBV20-1 and TRBJ1-3, with TRBD1 matching 7 bases. Germline V lookup: CDR1 DFQATT, CDR2 SNEGSKA (reference sequence). V shed 6 bases, J shed 3 bases, and the junction held 11 bases outside the gene matches. This CDR3 is built from 15 residues. The CDR3 DNA sequence: TGCAGTGCCACGACAGGGTTTAGCTATGGAAACACCATATATTTT. It translates to CSATTGFSYGNTIYF.

This clonotype was seen a handful of times. V is TRBV20-1 and J is TRBJ1-4; 7 nucleotides match TRBD1. Germline V gene lookup returns CDR1 DFQATT and CDR2 SNEGSKA (reference sequence). The J segment lost 11 bases and the V segment lost 6 bases, leaving 6 bases of the junction unmatched. The CDR3 spans 11 residues. The CDR3, as DNA: TGCAGTGCCCACGACAGGGACAAACTGTTTTTT. This translates into CSAHDRDKLFF.